One T cell receptor beta chain is described in this entry. What it recognizes is unknown. This record comes from a study of monozygotic twins with inflammatory bowel disease. Germline-derived CDR1 and CDR2 are SGHTA and FQGNSA. The CDR3 totals 15 residues. For every donor, one blood sample of approximately 2.5 ml was drawn. Making each TCR library took 3,500 to 4,000 ng of total RNA. For both chains, the TCRalpha and TCRbeta cDNA went through two nested PCRs of around 15 and 9 cycles. TCRdb derives one entry per CDR3 protein from the 5' RACE reads, leaving out DNA. In total, the table holds 40,000 to 45,000 distinct CDR3 sequences. Study-level points and caveats: Variability may have been added to patient repertoires by differing immunosuppressive treatments.

The sequenced material came from blood. This TCR was recovered from a human donor with ulcerative colitis or Crohn's disease, or a healthy co-twin of an affected twin (not recorded which). The chain joins TRBV7-2 to TRBJ2-1; with no DNA, the TCRdb D assignment of TRBD2 cannot be verified. The chain's CDR3 is CASSLGISGGPEQFF.